Included here is one T cell receptor (beta chain) sequence, with context. This specimen comes from a study of cytomegalovirus exposure and HLA in healthy donors. The PCR employed 60 Vbeta primers together with 13 Jbeta primers. TCRdb keeps only in-frame clones here, not all; method: immunoSEQ multiplex PCR. The sample lists around 230,000 clones, about three quarters occurring once. CDR1 and CDR2 (germline): SGHRS, YFSETQ. Trimming stripped 4 bases from V and 0 bases from J, with 13 bases between. This CDR3 is 15 amino acids long. Sequences were obtained from PBMCs. This sequence was found in a boy aged 5-17 years in good health and CMV-seronegative. This chain links TRBV5-1 with TRBJ1-1, with D perhaps TRBD1 (5 bases). The CDR3 region has the DNA TGCGCCAGCAGCGTTAACAGGAATCTGAACACTGAAGCTTTCTTT. Amino acids: CASSVNRNLNTEAFF.